Following are 25 T cell receptor beta chains from one sample sequenced in a study of graft-versus-host responses after intestinal transplantation. The method was immunoSEQ multiplex PCR; TCRdb's version includes in-frame clones alone and lacks a portion of them. This sample has 20,000 to 30,000 clones, with approximately 91% found just once. The sample consisted of PBMCs, taken approximately 38 days after intestinal transplant. These receptors were taken from a human patient who received an intestinal transplant, so some T cells may come from the graft donor.

The chain recombines TRBV7-8 with TRBJ2-1; possible D gene TRBD2, 7 bases. The V gene lost 5 bases and the J gene lost 5 bases, with 19 bases spanning the gap. This CDR3 is built from 16 residues. Per the germline V gene, CDR1 is SGHVS and CDR2 is FQNEAQ. This CDR3 reads CASSLPLTGGNNEQFF. The CDR3 nucleotides read TGTGCCAGCAGCCTCCCATTGACGGGGGGCAACAATGAGCAGTTCTTC.

The chain links TRBV2 to TRBJ1-2; possible D gene TRBD1, 5 bases. CDR1 is SNHLY, CDR2 FYNNEI, per germline. The CDR3 has 15 residues. V lost 7 bases and J lost 2, with 17 bases in between. Here the CDR3 reads CASITQRGLNYGYTF. CDR3 DNA sequence: TGTGCCAGCATTACCCAGAGGGGATTGAACTATGGCTACACCTTC.

The chain carries TRBV11-2 and TRBJ2-3; TRBD1 might be the D (5 bases). V was trimmed by 1 base and J by 2 bases, leaving 10 bases between them. This CDR3 contains 15 residues. CDR1 is SGHAT, CDR2 FQNNGV, per germline. The CDR3: CASSLGAGNTDTQYF. CDR3 DNA sequence: TGTGCCAGCAGCTTAGGGGCAGGGAACACAGATACGCAGTATTTT.

The chain joins TRBV5-6 to TRBJ1-2; 7 bases are shared with TRBD1. The CDR3 runs 14 residues. Germline V gene lookup returns CDR1 SGHDT and CDR2 YYEEEE. V lost 5 bases and J lost 4; bases outside the gene matches: 8. CDR3 amino acids: CASSSGTDVYGYTF. The CDR3 DNA follows: TGTGCCAGCAGTTCCGGGACAGACGTCTATGGCTACACCTTC.

The CDR3 nucleotides are TGTGCCAGCTCACCTGGACCACACAATGAGCAGTTCTTC. This encodes CASSPGPHNEQFF. V usage is TRBV18 and J usage is TRBJ2-1, with D uncertain. Trimming left V 3 bases short and J 5 bases short, with 8 bases between. The germline gives CDR1 KGHSH, CDR2 LQKENI. The CDR3 length is 13 residues.

This chain links TRBV7-5 with TRBJ1-1. TRBV7-5 is a documented pseudogene. The CDR3 spans 16 residues. CDR3 sequence reads: CVRSLDSLNGARAAFF. Written as DNA, the CDR3 is TGTGTCAGAAGCTTAGACTCACTGAACGGTGCTAGGGCGGCTTTCTTT.

The chain combines TRBV7-9 with TRBJ2-7; D remains unclear. Germline CDR1 SEHNR, CDR2 FQNEAQ (reference sequence). V shed 3 bases and J shed 2 bases, with 11 bases lying between them. This CDR3 contains 14 residues. The CDR3, as DNA: TGTGCCAGCAGCTTCTCCCACGGAGCCTACGAGCAGTACTTC. It translates to CASSFSHGAYEQYF.

This clone was recorded only once. This chain connects TRBV9 to TRBJ1-2, with D possibly TRBD1 on 5 matching bases. Germline CDR1 SGDLS, CDR2 YYNGEE. V lost 4 bases to trimming and J lost 4 bases, with 14 bases between them. This CDR3 comprises 14 residues. CDR3 loop: CASSPTGRGYGYTF. The CDR3 DNA sequence: TGTGCCAGCAGCCCCACCGGGAGGGGCTATGGCTACACCTTC.

This chain uses TRBV7-9 with TRBJ2-1; 11 nucleotides agree with TRBD2. Germline lookup yields CDR1 SEHNR and CDR2 FQNEAQ (reference sequence). This CDR3 region has 18 residues. V lost 5 bases to trimming and J lost 1 base; unmatched junction nucleotides: 10. The CDR3 DNA sequence: TGTGCCAGCAGCACGGGACTAGCGGAGGGAGTTTCCTACAATGAGCAGTTCTTC. Amino acid sequence: CASSTGLAEGVSYNEQFF. The variable domain in full, with the rest retrieved from reference TRBV7-9 and TRBJ2-1, is DTGVSQNPRHKITKRGQNVTFRCDPISEHNRLYWYRQTLGQGPEFLTYFQNEAQLEKSRLLSDRFSAERPKGSFSTLEIQRTEQGDSAMYLCASSTGLAEGVSYNEQFFGPGTRLTVL.

This chain uses TRBV15 with TRBJ2-7; 7 positions match TRBD1. CDR1 is LNHNV and CDR2 is YYDKDF in the germline V gene (reference sequence). V was clipped by 9 bases and J by 4 bases; unmatched bases: 3. This CDR3 has 11 amino acids. CDR3 sequence reads: CATSQGYEQYF. DNA of the CDR3: TGTGCCACGTCACAGGGGTACGAGCAGTACTTC.

In its sample, this clone was seen once. The genes are TRBV6-5 and TRBJ2-3; TRBD2 matches at 9 bases. CDR3 length: 15 residues. From germline, CDR1 is MNHEY and CDR2 SVGAGI. Trimming removed 3 bases from V and 4 bases from J; junction bases left unmatched: 5. CDR3 loop: CASSYASGNSDTQYF. DNA for the CDR3: TGTGCCAGCAGTTATGCTAGCGGGAACTCAGATACGCAGTATTTT.

V usage is TRBV6-5 and J usage is TRBJ2-1, with D possibly TRBD2 on 5 matching bases. The CDR3 has 16 residues. The germline V gene encodes CDR1 MNHEY and CDR2 SVGAGI. V lost 0 bases to trimming and J lost 0 bases, with 9 bases between them. In nucleotides, the CDR3 is TGTGCCAGCAGTTACTCGTTAGGGAGCTCCTACAATGAGCAGTTCTTC. The encoded protein is CASSYSLGSSYNEQFF.

The gene calls are TRBV9 and TRBJ1-2; D perhaps matches TRBD1 (5 bases). The germline V gene has CDR1 SGDLS and CDR2 YYNGEE. The CDR3 has 15 residues. V shed 2 bases and J shed 1 base, with 12 bases lying between them. CDR3 residues: CASSVDEQVNYGYTF. Here the CDR3 DNA reads TGTGCCAGCAGCGTCGACGAACAGGTTAACTATGGCTACACCTTC.

This chain links TRBV11-1 with TRBJ2-7, with D possibly being TRBD2 (6 bases). V dropped 4 bases and J dropped 3 bases, with 10 bases sitting between them. The CDR3 consists of 13 residues. Per germline, CDR1 SGHAT and CDR2 FQDESV (reference sequence). The CDR3 protein is CASSSWGDYEQYF. CDR3 DNA sequence: TGTGCCAGCAGCTCTTGGGGGGACTACGAGCAGTACTTC.

The CDR3 nucleotides are TGTGCCAGCAGTTACTTCCAGGGTATGGAGGCCTATGGCTACACCTTC. Its protein product is CASSYFQGMEAYGYTF. The rearrangement uses TRBV6-5 and TRBJ1-2, with D possibly matching TRBD1 (5 bases). The V and J ends lost 1 base and 4 bases respectively, with 16 bases between them. The CDR3 is 16 residues long. In germline, CDR1 is MNHEY, CDR2 SVGAGI.

The chain recombines TRBV7-8 with TRBJ1-4, with 10 bases aligning to TRBD1. CDR3 length equals 16 residues. CDR1 SGHVS and CDR2 FQNEAQ come from the germline V gene. Losses at the gene ends were 5 bases for V and 8 bases for J; bases not matched to a gene: 11. Written as DNA, the CDR3 is TGTGCCAGCAGCCTCATCAGGGGGACAGGGGTCGAAAAACTGTTTTTT. Encoded protein: CASSLIRGTGVEKLFF.

The genes are TRBV19 and TRBJ2-7, with D perhaps matching TRBD1 (6 bases). The ends were cut back, 6 bases at V and 0 bases at J, with 15 bases in the middle. Looked up from germline, CDR1 is LNHDA and CDR2 is SQIVND (reference sequence). The CDR3 runs to 15 residues. This CDR3 reads CASSPGHSSSYEQYF. The CDR3 DNA sequence: TGTGCCAGTAGCCCGGGACACTCAAGCTCCTACGAGCAGTACTTC.

A single count supports this clone. The chain uses TRBV7-9 and TRBJ2-7; 7 bases align to TRBD1. The CDR3 consists of 15 residues. V was clipped by 4 bases and J by 5 bases; unmatched bases: 11. Germline CDR1 reads SEHNR; CDR2 reads FQNEAQ (reference sequence). The CDR3 coding sequence is TGTGCCAGCAGCTCGCCACAGGGGCTAGGGGACGAGCAGTACTTC. It translates to CASSSPQGLGDEQYF.

The chain is built from TRBV7-5 and TRBJ2-7; the table's D call, TRBD2, has no DNA check behind it. TRBV7-5 is recorded as a pseudogene. The CDR3 totals 13 residues. The CDR3 reads CVRSWREVDEQYF. The CDR3 nucleotides are TGTGTCAGAAGTTGGCGGGAGGTTGACGAGCAGTACTTC.

This clone has only one observation. This chain joins TRBV6-5 and TRBJ2-7, with D hard to call. The CDR3 has 15 residues. Per germline, CDR1 MNHEY and CDR2 SVGAGI. V dropped 5 bases and J dropped 3 bases, with 17 bases sitting between them. The DNA of the CDR3 is TGTGCCAGCAGTGGATTAGTCTTGTCTGGCTACGAGCAGTACTTC. Protein sequence: CASSGLVLSGYEQYF.

This clone occurred a few times. V is TRBV30 and J is TRBJ2-7; no clear D gene. Germline V CDR1 and CDR2: GTSNPN, SVGIG (reference sequence). The CDR3 is 14 amino acids. Between the trimmed V and J ends, which lost 3 bases and 0 bases, there was a span of 12 bases. CDR3 loop: CAWRKMKGSYEQYF. CDR3 sequence (DNA): TGTGCCTGGAGAAAAATGAAGGGCTCCTACGAGCAGTACTTC.

J is TRBJ1-1 and V is TRBV5-1; possible D gene TRBD1, 5 bases. The V gene lost 2 bases and the J gene lost 5 bases, with 16 bases spanning the gap. Germline values: CDR1 SGHRS, CDR2 YFSETQ. The CDR3 has 15 amino acids. DNA for the CDR3: TGCGCCAGCAGCTTAAGTCCAGGGAGGAGGACTGAAGCTTTCTTT. Translation: CASSLSPGRRTEAFF.

This clone has a handful of counts. CDR3: CASRGDTQYF. As DNA, the CDR3 is TGTGCCAGTAGAGGGGATACGCAGTATTTT. The chain employs TRBV19 and TRBJ2-3; no reliable D call. Looked up from germline, CDR1 is LNHDA and CDR2 is SQIVND (reference sequence). This CDR3 spans 10 amino acids. The V end lost 6 bases, the J end lost 6 bases, and 4 bases lay between the germline ends.

This clone was seen only once. The chain joins TRBV9 to TRBJ1-1; TRBD1 agrees at 12 bases. The germline V gene has CDR1 SGDLS and CDR2 YYNGEE. This CDR3 has 19 amino acids. Germline trimming cut 4 bases from V and 2 bases from J; bases unmatched to any gene: 15. The CDR3 DNA sequence: TGTGCCAGCAGCACAATAAAAAGTGGGGACAGGGGGCGCAACACTGAAGCTTTCTTT. It specifies CASSTIKSGDRGRNTEAFF.

The chain recombines TRBV6-1 with TRBJ2-5; 8 nucleotides match TRBD1. The CDR3 spans 17 residues. The germline V gene has CDR1 MNHNS and CDR2 SASEGT. The J segment lost 2 bases and the V segment lost 1 base, leaving 9 bases of the junction unmatched. The chain's CDR3 is CASSEDARQGLQETQYF. CDR3 nucleotides: TGTGCCAGCAGTGAAGACGCCCGACAGGGGTTGCAAGAGACCCAGTACTTC.